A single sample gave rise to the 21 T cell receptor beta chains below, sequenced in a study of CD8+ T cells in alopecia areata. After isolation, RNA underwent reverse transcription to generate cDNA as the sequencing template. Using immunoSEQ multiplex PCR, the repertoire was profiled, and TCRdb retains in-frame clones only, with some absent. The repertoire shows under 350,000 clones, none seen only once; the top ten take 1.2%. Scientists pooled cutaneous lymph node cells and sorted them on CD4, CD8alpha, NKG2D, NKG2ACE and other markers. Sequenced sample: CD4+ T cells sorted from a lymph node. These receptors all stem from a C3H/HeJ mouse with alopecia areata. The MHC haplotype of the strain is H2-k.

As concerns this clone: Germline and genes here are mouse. CDR3 region: CASRGLGGGAETLYF. The DNA read from the CDR3 is TGTGCCAGCAGGGGACTGGGGGGTGGTGCAGAA. The chain links TRBV19 to TRBJ2-3; 12 nucleotides align to TRBD2. Read sequence stops 4 residues before the CDR3 end, and the germline J gene provides the missing end. Trimming removed 5 bases from V and 1 base from J; junction bases left unmatched: 2. The CDR3 has 15 amino acids. In germline, CDR1 is FNHDT, CDR2 SITEND (reference sequence).

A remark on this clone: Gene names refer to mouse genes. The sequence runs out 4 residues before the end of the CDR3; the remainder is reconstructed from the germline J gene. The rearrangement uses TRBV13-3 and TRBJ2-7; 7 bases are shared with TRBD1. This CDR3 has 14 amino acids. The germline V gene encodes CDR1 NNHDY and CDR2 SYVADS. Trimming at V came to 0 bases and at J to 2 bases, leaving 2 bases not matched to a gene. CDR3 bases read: TGTGCCAGCAGTGATGTGGGACAGCCCTAT. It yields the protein CASSDVGQPY. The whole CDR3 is CASSDVGQPYEQYF.

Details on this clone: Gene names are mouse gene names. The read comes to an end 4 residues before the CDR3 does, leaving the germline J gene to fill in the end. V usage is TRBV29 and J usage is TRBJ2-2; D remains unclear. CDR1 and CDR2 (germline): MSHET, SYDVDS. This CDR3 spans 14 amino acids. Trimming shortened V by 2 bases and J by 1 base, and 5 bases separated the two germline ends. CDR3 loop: CASSLRQNTGQLYF. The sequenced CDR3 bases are TGTGCTAGCAGTTTAAGACAAAACACCGGG.

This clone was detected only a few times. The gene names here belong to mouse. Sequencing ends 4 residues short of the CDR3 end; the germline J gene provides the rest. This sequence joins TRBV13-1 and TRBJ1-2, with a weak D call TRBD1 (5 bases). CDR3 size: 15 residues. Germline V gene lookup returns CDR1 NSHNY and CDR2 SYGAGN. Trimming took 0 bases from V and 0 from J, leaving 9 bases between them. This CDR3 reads CASSDVGGANSDYTF. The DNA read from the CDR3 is TGTGCCAGCAGTGATGTGGGGGGTGCAAACTCC.

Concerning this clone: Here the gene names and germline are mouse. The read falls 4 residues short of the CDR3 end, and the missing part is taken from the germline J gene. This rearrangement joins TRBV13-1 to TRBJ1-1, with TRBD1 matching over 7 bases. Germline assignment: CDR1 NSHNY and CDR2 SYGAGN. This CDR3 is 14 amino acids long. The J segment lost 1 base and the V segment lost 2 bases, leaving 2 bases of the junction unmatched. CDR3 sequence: CASSESGGNTEVFF. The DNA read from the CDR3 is TGTGCCAGCAGTGAGTCAGGGGGGAACACA.

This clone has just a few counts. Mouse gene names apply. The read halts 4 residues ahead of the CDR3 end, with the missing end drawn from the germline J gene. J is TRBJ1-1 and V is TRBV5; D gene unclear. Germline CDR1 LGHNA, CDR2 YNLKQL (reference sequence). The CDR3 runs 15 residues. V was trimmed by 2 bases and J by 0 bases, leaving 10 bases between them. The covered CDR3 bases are TGTGCCAGCAGCCAAACAGACAACGCAAACACA. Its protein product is CASSQTDNANT. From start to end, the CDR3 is CASSQTDNANTEVFF.

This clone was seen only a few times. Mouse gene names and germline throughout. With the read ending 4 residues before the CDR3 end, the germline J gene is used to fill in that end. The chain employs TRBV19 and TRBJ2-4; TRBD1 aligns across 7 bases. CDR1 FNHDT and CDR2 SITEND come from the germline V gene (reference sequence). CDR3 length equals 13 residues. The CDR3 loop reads CASTRDSKNTLYF. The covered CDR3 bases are TGTGCCAGCACCCGGGACAGCAAAAAC.

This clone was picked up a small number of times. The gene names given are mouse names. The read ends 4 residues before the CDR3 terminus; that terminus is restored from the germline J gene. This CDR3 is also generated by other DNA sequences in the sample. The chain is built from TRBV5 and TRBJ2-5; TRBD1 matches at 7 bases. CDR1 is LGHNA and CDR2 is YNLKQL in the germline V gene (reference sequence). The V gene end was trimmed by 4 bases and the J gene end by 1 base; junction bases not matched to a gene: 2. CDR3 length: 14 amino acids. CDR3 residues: CASSPGTDQDTQYF. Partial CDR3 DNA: TGTGCCAGCAGCCCGGGGACAGACCAAGAC.

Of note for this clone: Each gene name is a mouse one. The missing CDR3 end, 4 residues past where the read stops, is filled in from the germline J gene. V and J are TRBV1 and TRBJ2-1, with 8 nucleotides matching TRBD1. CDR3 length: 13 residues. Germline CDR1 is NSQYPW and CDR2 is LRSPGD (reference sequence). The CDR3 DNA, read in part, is TGCACCTGCACCCCGGGACAGGCAGCT. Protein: CTCTPGQAA. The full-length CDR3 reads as CTCTPGQAAEQFF.

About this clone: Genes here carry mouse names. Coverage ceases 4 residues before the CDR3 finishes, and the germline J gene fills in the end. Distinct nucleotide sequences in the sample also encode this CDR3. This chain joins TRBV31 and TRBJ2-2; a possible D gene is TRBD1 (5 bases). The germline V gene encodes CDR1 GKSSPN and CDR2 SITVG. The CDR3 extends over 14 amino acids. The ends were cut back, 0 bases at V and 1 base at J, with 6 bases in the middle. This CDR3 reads CAWSLDRNTGQLYF. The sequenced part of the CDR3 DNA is TGTGCCTGGAGTCTAGACAGAAACACCGGG.

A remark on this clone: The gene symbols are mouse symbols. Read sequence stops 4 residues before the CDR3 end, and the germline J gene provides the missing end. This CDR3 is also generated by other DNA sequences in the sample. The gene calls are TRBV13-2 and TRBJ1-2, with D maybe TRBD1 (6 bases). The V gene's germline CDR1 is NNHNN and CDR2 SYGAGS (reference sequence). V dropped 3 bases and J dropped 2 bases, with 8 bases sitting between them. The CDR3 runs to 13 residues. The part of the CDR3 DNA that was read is TGTGCCAGCGGTGTTACAGGGAACTCC. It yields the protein CASGVTGNS. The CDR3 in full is CASGVTGNSDYTF.

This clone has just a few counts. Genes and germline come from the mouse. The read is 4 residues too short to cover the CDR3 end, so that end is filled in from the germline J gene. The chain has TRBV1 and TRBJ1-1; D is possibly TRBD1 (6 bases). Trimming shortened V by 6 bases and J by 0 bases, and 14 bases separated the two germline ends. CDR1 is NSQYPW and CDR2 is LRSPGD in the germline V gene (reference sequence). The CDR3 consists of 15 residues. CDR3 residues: CTCSPGHKANTEVFF. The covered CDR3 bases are TGCACCTGCAGCCCGGGACACAAAGCAAACACA.

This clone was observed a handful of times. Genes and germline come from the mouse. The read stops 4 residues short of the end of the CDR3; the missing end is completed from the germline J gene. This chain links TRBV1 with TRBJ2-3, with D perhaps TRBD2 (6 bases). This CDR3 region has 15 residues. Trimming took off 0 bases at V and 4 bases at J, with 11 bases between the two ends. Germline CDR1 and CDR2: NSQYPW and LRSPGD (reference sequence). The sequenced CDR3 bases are TGCACCTGCAGTGCAGATCTGGGGACCCCAGAA. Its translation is CTCSADLGTPE. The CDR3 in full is CTCSADLGTPETLYF.

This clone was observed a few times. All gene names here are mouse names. The CDR3 spells CASGFSGTTNTEVFF. Partial CDR3 DNA: TGTGCCAGCGGTTTCTCCGGGACAACAAACACA. The chain couples TRBV13-2 to TRBJ1-1; tentative D call: TRBD1 (6 bases). The CDR3 is cut off 4 residues early in the read; its end comes from the germline J gene. Trimming shortened V by 4 bases and J by 0 bases, and 13 bases separated the two germline ends. The germline gives CDR1 NNHNN, CDR2 SYGAGS (reference sequence). The CDR3 has 15 amino acids.

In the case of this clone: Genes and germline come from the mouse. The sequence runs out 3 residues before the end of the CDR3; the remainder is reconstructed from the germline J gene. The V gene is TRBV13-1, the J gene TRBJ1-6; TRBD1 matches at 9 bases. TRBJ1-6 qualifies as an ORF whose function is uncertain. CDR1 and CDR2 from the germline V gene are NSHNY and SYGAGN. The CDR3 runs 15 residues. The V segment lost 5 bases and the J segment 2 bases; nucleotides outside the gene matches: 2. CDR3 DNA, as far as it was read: TGTGCCAGCAGACAGGGGGCTGCCTATAATTCGCCC. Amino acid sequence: CASRQGAAYNSP. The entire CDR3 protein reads CASRQGAAYNSPLYF.

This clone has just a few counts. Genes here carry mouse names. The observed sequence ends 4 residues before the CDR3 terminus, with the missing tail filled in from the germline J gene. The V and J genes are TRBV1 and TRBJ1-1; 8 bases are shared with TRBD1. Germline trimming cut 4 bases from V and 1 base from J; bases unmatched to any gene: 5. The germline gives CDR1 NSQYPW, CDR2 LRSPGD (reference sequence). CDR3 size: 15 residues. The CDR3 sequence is CTCSGHRGWNTEVFF. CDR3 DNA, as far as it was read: TGCACCTGCAGTGGTCACAGGGGGTGGAACACA.

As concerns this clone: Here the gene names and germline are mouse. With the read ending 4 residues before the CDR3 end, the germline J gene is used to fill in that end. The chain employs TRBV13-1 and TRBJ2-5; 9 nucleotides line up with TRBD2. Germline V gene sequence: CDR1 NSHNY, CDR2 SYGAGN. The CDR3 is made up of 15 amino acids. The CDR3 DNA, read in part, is TGTGCCAGCAGTGATAAAAGGGACTGGGCGGAC. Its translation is CASSDKRDWAD. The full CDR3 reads CASSDKRDWADTQYF.

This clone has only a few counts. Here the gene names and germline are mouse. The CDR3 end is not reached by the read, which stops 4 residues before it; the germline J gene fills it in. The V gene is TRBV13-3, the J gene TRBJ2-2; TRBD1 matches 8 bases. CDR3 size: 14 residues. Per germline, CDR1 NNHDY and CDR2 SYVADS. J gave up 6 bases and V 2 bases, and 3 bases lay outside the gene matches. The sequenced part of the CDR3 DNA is TGTGCCAGCAGTGAAGCAGGGGGCTCCGGG. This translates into CASSEAGGSG. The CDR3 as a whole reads CASSEAGGSGQLYF.

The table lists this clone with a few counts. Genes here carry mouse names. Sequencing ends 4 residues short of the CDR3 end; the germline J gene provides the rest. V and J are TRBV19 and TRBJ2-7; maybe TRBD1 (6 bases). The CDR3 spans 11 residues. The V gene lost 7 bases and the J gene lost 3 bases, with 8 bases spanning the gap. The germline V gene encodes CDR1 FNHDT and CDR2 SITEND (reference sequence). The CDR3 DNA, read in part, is TGTGCCAGCGGGGACATCTAT. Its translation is CASGDIY. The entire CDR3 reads CASGDIYEQYF.

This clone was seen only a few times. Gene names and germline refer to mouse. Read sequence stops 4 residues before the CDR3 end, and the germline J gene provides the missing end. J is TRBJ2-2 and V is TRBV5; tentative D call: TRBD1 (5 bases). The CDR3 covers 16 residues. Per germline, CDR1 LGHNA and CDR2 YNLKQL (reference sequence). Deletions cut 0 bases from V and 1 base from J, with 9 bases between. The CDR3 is CASSQDRQGNTGQLYF. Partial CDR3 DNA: TGTGCCAGCAGCCAAGATCGGCAGGGAAACACCGGG.

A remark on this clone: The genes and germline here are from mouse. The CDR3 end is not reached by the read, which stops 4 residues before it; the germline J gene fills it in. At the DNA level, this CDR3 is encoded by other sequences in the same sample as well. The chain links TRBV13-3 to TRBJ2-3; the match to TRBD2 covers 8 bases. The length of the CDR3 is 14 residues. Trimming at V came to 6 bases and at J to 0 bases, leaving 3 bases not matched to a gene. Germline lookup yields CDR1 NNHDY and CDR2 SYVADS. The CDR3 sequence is CASTLGGSAETLYF. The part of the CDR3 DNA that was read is TGTGCCAGCACCCTGGGGGGCAGTGCAGAA.